This passage covers 23 T cell receptor beta chains from one sample sequenced in a study of T cells in Graves' hyperthyroidism and ophthalmopathy. TCR beta CDR3 sequences were amplified from RNA transcripts. The TCR CDR3 was amplified in a first-round RT-PCR using the HTBI primer set. From the multiplex PCR reads, TCRdb called clonotypes with MiXCR, one entry per CDR3 protein. The sample holds about 640,000 distinct CDR3 sequences, less than 25% seen once. Input material: blood. All receptors come from a man between 25 and 39 years old with Graves' ophthalmopathy.

There are many counts of this clonotype. J is TRBJ2-1 and V is TRBV20-1, with D hard to call. CDR1 and CDR2 from the germline V gene are DFQATT and SNEGSKA (reference sequence). The CDR3 has 14 residues. Trimming took 1 base from V and 0 from J, leaving 7 bases between them. CDR3 protein: CSARAGSSYNEQFF. Written as DNA, the CDR3 is TGCAGTGCTAGAGCGGGTTCCTCCTACAATGAGCAGTTCTTC.

CDR3 nucleotides: TGCAGCGTTGTCCGGGACACCAACACCGGGGAGCTGTTTTTT. Protein sequence: CSVVRDTNTGELFF. This rearrangement joins TRBV29-1 to TRBJ2-2; TRBD1 is a possible D gene (6 bases). V dropped 4 bases and J dropped 2 bases, with 11 bases sitting between them. The CDR3 has 14 amino acids. Germline V gives CDR1 SQVTM, CDR2 ANQGSEA.

The chain carries TRBV7-9 and TRBJ2-7, with 12 bases that match TRBD1. Germline V lookup: CDR1 SEHNR, CDR2 FQNEAQ (reference sequence). V trimming: 4 bases; J trimming: 6 bases; junction bases outside the gene matches: 10. CDR3 length equals 16 residues. The CDR3 region is CASSSYPGQGASEQYF. The CDR3 DNA reads as TGTGCCAGCAGCTCGTATCCGGGACAGGGGGCTTCCGAGCAGTACTTC. Supplemented by reference TRBV7-9 and TRBJ2-7, the full variable domain reads DTGVSQNPRHKITKRGQNVTFRCDPISEHNRLYWYRQTLGQGPEFLTYFQNEAQLEKSRLLSDRFSAERPKGSFSTLEIQRTEQGDSAMYLCASSSYPGQGASEQYFGPGTRLTVT.

The J gene is TRBJ2-7, the V gene TRBV28; D possibly corresponds to TRBD1 (5 bases). The V end lost 6 bases, the J end lost 6 bases, and 15 bases lay between the germline ends. Looked up from germline, CDR1 is MDHEN and CDR2 is SYDVKM. CDR3 size: 13 residues. The CDR3: CASSKFRVGEQYF. The CDR3 DNA reads as TGTGCCAGCAGCAAGTTCAGGGTTGGCGAGCAGTACTTC.

This clonotype has a count of ten or more. The rearrangement links TRBV20-1 to TRBJ2-3; no clear D gene. Germline V gene sequence: CDR1 DFQATT, CDR2 SNEGSKA (reference sequence). V was trimmed by 5 bases and J by 6 bases, leaving 9 bases between them. The CDR3 is 11 residues long. CDR3 amino acids: CSAPFFDTQYF. The CDR3 DNA reads TGCAGTGCTCCATTTTTCGATACGCAGTATTTT.

The CDR3 bases are TGTGCCAGCAGCCCCCCCACTAGCGGGAGGGCCTCTGAGCAGTTCTTC. Its translation: CASSPPTSGRASEQFF. The chain has TRBV7-9 and TRBJ2-1; the match to TRBD2 covers 13 bases. The germline gives CDR1 SEHNR, CDR2 FQNEAQ (reference sequence). The CDR3 consists of 16 residues. V gave up 5 bases and J gave up 9 bases; unmatched junction bases: 10.

This clonotype was observed a handful of times. This chain connects TRBV6-1 to TRBJ2-7, with TRBD1 identical over 10 bases. The CDR3 is made up of 14 amino acids. Germline assignment: CDR1 MNHNS and CDR2 SASEGT. V shed 6 bases, J shed 4 bases, and the junction held 6 bases outside the gene matches. The CDR3 here is CASRETGGGYEQYF. The CDR3 nucleotides are TGTGCCAGCAGGGAGACAGGGGGCGGGTACGAGCAGTACTTC.

This clonotype was found many times. This chain joins TRBV6-1 and TRBJ1-1; 8 bases align to TRBD1. The CDR3 has 18 residues. From germline, CDR1 is MNHNS and CDR2 SASEGT. V shed 0 bases, J shed 0 bases, and the junction held 9 bases outside the gene matches. The CDR3 bases are TGTGCCAGCAGTGAAGCCGTGCAGGGGGCTTATGTGAACACTGAAGCTTTCTTT. It is translated as CASSEAVQGAYVNTEAFF.

The table lists this clonotype with many counts. The chain joins TRBV7-2 to TRBJ2-3; D gene ambiguous. Trimming left V 4 bases short and J 8 bases short, with 7 bases between. This CDR3 is built from 11 residues. In germline, CDR1 is SGHTA, CDR2 FQGNSA. In nucleotides, the CDR3 is TGTGCCAGCAGCTCCTCCGGTACGCAGTATTTT. As protein: CASSSSGTQYF.

The chain links TRBV4-1 to TRBJ1-2; a weak D match, TRBD1 (5 bases). CDR1 is MGHRA, CDR2 YSYEKL, per germline. This CDR3 is built from 12 residues. V lost 2 bases to trimming and J lost 7 bases, with 8 bases between them. Here the CDR3 reads CASSQSGLGYTF. CDR3 sequence (DNA): TGCGCCAGCAGCCAATCGGGACTTGGCTACACCTTC.

This clonotype was seen many times. The chain recombines TRBV30 with TRBJ2-1; perhaps TRBD1 as D (5 bases). V was cut by 2 bases and J by 6 bases, with 11 bases left in between. Germline values: CDR1 GTSNPN, CDR2 SVGIG (reference sequence). This CDR3 has 13 residues. In nucleotides, the CDR3 is TGTGCCTGGAGTTGGACACGGGTCAATGAGCAGTTCTTC. Translating gives CAWSWTRVNEQFF. Drawing the rest from reference TRBV30 and TRBJ2-1, the complete variable domain is SQTIHQWPATLVQPVGSPLSLECTVEGTSNPNLYWYRQAAGRGLQLLFYSVGIGQISSEVPQNLSASRPQDRQFILSSKKLLLSDSGFYLCAWSWTRVNEQFFGPGTRLTVL.

With respect to this clonotype: At one of its ends the junction is not consistent with the germline gene, which may arise from a read error. The chain is built from TRBV5-1 and TRBJ2-2; TRBD2 agrees at 8 bases. CDR1 is SGHRS and CDR2 is YFSETQ in the germline V gene. The CDR3 sequence is 15 residues long. CDR3: CASSPGLVWNGELFF. CDR3 sequence (DNA): TGTGCCAGCAGCCCGGGACTAGTTTGGAACGGGGAGCTGTTTTTT.

The chain links TRBV2 to TRBJ1-1; 8 positions match TRBD1. The germline V gene has CDR1 SNHLY and CDR2 FYNNEI. The CDR3 contains 11 residues. With V trimmed by 5 bases and J by 12 bases, 5 bases remained unmatched. In nucleotides, the CDR3 is TGTGCCAGCAGTTCGGACAGGGTTCCTTTCTTT. Its protein product is CASSSDRVPFF.

V and J are TRBV12-3 or TRBV12-4 and TRBJ2-3, with 8 bases lining up with TRBD2. The CDR3 consists of 15 residues. V was pared by 6 bases and J by 4 bases, with 9 bases of the junction left unmatched. In DNA form, the CDR3 reads TGTGCCAGCAGCGAGAGCGGGAGTCTAGCAGATACGCAGTATTTT. Its protein product is CASSESGSLADTQYF.

This chain joins TRBV4-3 and TRBJ1-5; no clear D gene. The V end lost 0 bases, the J end lost 4 bases, and 10 bases lay between the germline ends. CDR1 and CDR2 (germline): LGHNA, YSLEER. The CDR3 extends over 15 amino acids. CDR3: CASSQDRFLNQPQHF. CDR3 coding DNA: TGCGCCAGCAGCCAAGATCGGTTTTTAAATCAGCCCCAGCATTTT.

This clonotype has only a few counts. The chain employs TRBV2 and TRBJ1-2, with no clear D. The V and J ends lost 6 bases and 5 bases respectively, with 13 bases between them. Germline V gene lookup returns CDR1 SNHLY and CDR2 FYNNEI. CDR3 size: 13 residues. The CDR3 sequence: CASSPRTDYGYTF. In nucleotides, the CDR3 is TGTGCCAGCAGCCCTAGGACTGATTATGGCTACACCTTC.

This clonotype came up a few times. The chain recombines TRBV9 with TRBJ2-7, with 9 positions matching TRBD1. The CDR3 consists of 15 residues. V lost 4 bases and J lost 2; bases outside the gene matches: 7. The germline V gene encodes CDR1 SGDLS and CDR2 YYNGEE. DNA of the CDR3: TGTGCCAGCAGCTCCACAGGGGGCAGTACCTACGAGCAGTACTTC. It translates to CASSSTGGSTYEQYF.

This chain joins TRBV29-1 and TRBJ1-2; 8 bases match TRBD1. Germline V CDR1 and CDR2: SQVTM, ANQGSEA. Trimming removed 7 bases from V and 7 bases from J; junction bases left unmatched: 11. The length of the CDR3 is 13 residues. This chain's CDR3 is CSAKYRGLSGYTF. Written as DNA, the CDR3 is TGCAGCGCAAAATACAGGGGGTTATCTGGCTACACCTTC.

The table lists this clonotype with a few counts. The V call is TRBV6-1, the J call TRBJ2-4; 9 bases line up with TRBD1. Germline CDR1 reads MNHNS; CDR2 reads SASEGT. The junction had 18 bases not matched to a gene; V was cut back by 6 bases and J by 6 bases. CDR3 length: 18 amino acids. DNA for the CDR3: TGTGCCAGCAGCCCCTCCGTAAACGGACAGGGGATGCCAAACATTCAGTACTTC. It translates to CASSPSVNGQGMPNIQYF.

As regards this clonotype: The junction departs from germline at one end; a sequencing error may be responsible. This rearrangement joins TRBV3-1 to TRBJ1-1; D is undetermined. This CDR3 contains 12 residues. Germline V gene data show CDR1 as LGHDT and CDR2 as YNNKEL (reference sequence). This chain's CDR3 is CASSQGATEASF. DNA for the CDR3: TGTGCCAGCAGCCAAGGGGCCACTGAAGCTTCCTTT.

The sample holds many counts of this clonotype. The chain uses TRBV5-1 and TRBJ2-6, with D tentatively TRBD2 (5 bases). Germline loops: CDR1 SGHRS, CDR2 YFSETQ. The CDR3 runs 16 residues. Trimming shortened V by 0 bases and J by 0 bases, and 7 bases separated the two germline ends. DNA of the CDR3: TGCGCCAGCAGCTTGGGGAGGAGCTCTGGGGCCAACGTCCTGACTTTC. It encodes CASSLGRSSGANVLTF.

The table lists this clonotype with many counts. The chain has TRBV5-1 and TRBJ2-7; D remains unclear. The CDR3 runs to 14 residues. Deletions cut 2 bases from V and 1 base from J, with 10 bases between. In germline, CDR1 is SGHRS, CDR2 YFSETQ. CDR3 loop: CASSFWRESYEQYF. The CDR3 DNA is TGCGCCAGCAGCTTCTGGCGCGAGTCCTACGAGCAGTACTTC.

This clonotype was detected only once. The genes are TRBV20-1 and TRBJ1-5; D is uncertain. Germline lookup yields CDR1 DFQATT and CDR2 SNEGSKA (reference sequence). V was pared by 4 bases and J by 5 bases, with 15 bases between. The CDR3 is 14 residues long. The CDR3 bases are TGCAGTGCTAAACAAGGAAGGGTGGATCAGCCCCAGCATTTT. Amino acid sequence: CSAKQGRVDQPQHF.